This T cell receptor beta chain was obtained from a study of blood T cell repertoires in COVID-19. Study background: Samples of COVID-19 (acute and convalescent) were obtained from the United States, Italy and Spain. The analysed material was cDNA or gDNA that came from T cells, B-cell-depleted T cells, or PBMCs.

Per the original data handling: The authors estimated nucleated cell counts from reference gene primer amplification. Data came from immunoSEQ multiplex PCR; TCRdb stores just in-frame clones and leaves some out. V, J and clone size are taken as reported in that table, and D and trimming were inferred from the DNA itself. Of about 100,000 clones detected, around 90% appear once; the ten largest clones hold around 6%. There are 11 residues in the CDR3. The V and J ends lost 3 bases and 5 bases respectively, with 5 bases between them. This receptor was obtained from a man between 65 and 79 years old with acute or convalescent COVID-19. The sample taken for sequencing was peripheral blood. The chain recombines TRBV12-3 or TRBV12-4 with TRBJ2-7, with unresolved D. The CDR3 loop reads CASSFGNEQYF. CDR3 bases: TGTGCCAGCAGTTTCGGTAACGAGCAGTACTTC.